Shown below are 12 T cell receptor beta chains from a single sample sequenced in a study of blood T cell repertoires in COVID-19 (dated by TCRdb to 2018 to 2021). The library was prepared using the immunoSEQ multiplex PCR assay. TCRdb re-hosts the immuneACCESS table, in-frame sequences only. Its copies lack some clones; in the studies checked, an unresolved V gene accounts for under half of them, and the cause for the rest is not known. For this sample there are 210,000 or so clones; about 90% appear just once. Less than 3.5% of the sample belongs to the ten largest clones. The sample taken for sequencing was peripheral blood. All receptors come from a young man with COVID-19, enrolled during active disease.

The V and J genes are TRBV6-5 and TRBJ1-3; D ambiguous. V shed 6 bases and J shed 0 bases, with 9 bases lying between them. CDR3 length: 14 residues. Germline CDR1 is MNHEY and CDR2 is SVGAGI. For the CDR3, the DNA is TGTGCCAGCAGCTTCGGTATCTCTGGAAACACCATATATTTT. This translates into CASSFGISGNTIYF.

The V and J genes are TRBV28 and TRBJ1-3, with TRBD1 as a possible D gene (5 bases). V lost 8 bases and J lost 5, with 10 bases in between. This CDR3 has 12 residues. Per germline, CDR1 MDHEN and CDR2 SYDVKM. In nucleotides, the CDR3 is TGTGCCAGCCTCCAGGGTAGAAACACCATATATTTT. This codes for CASLQGRNTIYF. The whole variable domain, remainder taken from reference TRBV28 and TRBJ1-3, is DVKVTQSSRYLVKRTGEKVFLECVQDMDHENMFWYRQDPGLGLRLIYFSYDVKMKEKGDIPEGYSVSREKKERFSLILESASTNQTSMYLCASLQGRNTIYFGEGSWLTVV.

The chain has TRBV7-6 and TRBJ2-7; 12 nucleotides line up with TRBD1. The V gene end was trimmed by 5 bases and the J gene end by 6 bases; junction bases not matched to a gene: 14. The CDR3 covers 17 residues. The V gene's germline CDR1 is SGHVS and CDR2 FNYEAQ. CDR3 nucleotide sequence: TGTGCCAGCAGCGCGCCCGGTCTGGGACAGGGGGCAGTCGAGCAGTACTTC. Its translation is CASSAPGLGQGAVEQYF.

The genes are TRBV19 and TRBJ2-1, with TRBD1 identical over 8 bases. J was trimmed by 7 bases and V by 4 bases; bases with no gene match: 9. The CDR3 runs 15 residues. Per germline, CDR1 LNHDA and CDR2 SQIVND (reference sequence). CDR3 bases: TGTGCCAGTAGTACTACAGGGGGTACGGGAAATGAGCAGTTCTTC. It codes for CASSTTGGTGNEQFF.

This clone is a singleton in its sample. The V call is TRBV5-1, the J call TRBJ1-2; TRBD1 might be the D (5 bases). The V gene lost 7 bases and the J gene lost 3 bases, with 16 bases spanning the gap. Germline CDR1 is SGHRS and CDR2 is YFSETQ. CDR3 length: 14 amino acids. The CDR3 DNA is TGCGCCAGCTTCCAAGGGTCGGGGGACTATGGCTACACCTTC. Translated: CASFQGSGDYGYTF.

J is TRBJ1-1 and V is TRBV5-4; D is unclear. This CDR3 contains 11 residues. Trimming pared 10 bases from V and 9 bases from J, leaving 16 bases between. In germline, CDR1 is SGHNT, CDR2 YYREEE (reference sequence). CDR3 residues: CAVSGEGKAFF. DNA for the CDR3: TGTGCCGTTTCAGGTGAGGGCAAAGCTTTCTTT.

This clone was detected once. This sequence joins TRBV10-2 and TRBJ2-2, with TRBD1 matching 7 bases. Trimming took 6 bases from V and 4 from J; bases not matched to a gene: 8. CDR1 and CDR2 (germline): WSHSY, SAAADI. This CDR3 spans 15 amino acids. CDR3 in DNA: TGCGCCAGCAGAACGGGACAGCAAGGCACCGGGGAGCTGTTTTTT. Translated: CASRTGQQGTGELFF.

This clone has only one observation. The rearrangement links TRBV5-6 to TRBJ1-4; D is perhaps TRBD1 (6 bases). Germline V lookup: CDR1 SGHDT, CDR2 YYEEEE. The germline V and J ends were trimmed by 3 bases and 0 bases, with 12 bases remaining between them. The CDR3 runs 16 residues. The CDR3 DNA is TGTGCCAGCAGCTCCGGTACAGGGACAACTAATGAAAAACTGTTTTTT. Translation gives CASSSGTGTTNEKLFF.

V gene TRBV7-2 combines with J gene TRBJ1-2; weak D call: TRBD1 (6 bases). The V end lost 3 bases, the J end lost 4 bases, and 18 bases lay between the germline ends. This CDR3 spans 16 amino acids. The V gene's germline CDR1 is SGHTA and CDR2 FQGNSA. CDR3 loop: CASSLGQGRVSYGYTF. Here the CDR3 DNA reads TGTGCCAGCAGCTTGGGGCAGGGGCGGGTTAGCTATGGCTACACCTTC.

The chain combines TRBV30 with TRBJ2-2, with unresolved D. Germline CDR1 GTSNPN, CDR2 SVGIG (reference sequence). Trimming took off 1 base at V and 7 bases at J, with 10 bases between the two ends. The CDR3 covers 13 residues. In DNA form, the CDR3 reads TGTGCCTGGAGTGCCTTAGTTGGCGGGGAGCTGTTTTTT. It encodes CAWSALVGGELFF.

A note on this clone: The sample holds other DNA sequences that translate to the same CDR3. The rearrangement joins TRBV7-3 to TRBJ1-1; the D is unclear. The germline CDR1 and CDR2 sequences are SGHTA and FQGTGA. V lost 3 bases, J lost 3 bases, and 8 bases lay in between. The CDR3 is 13 amino acids. Here the CDR3 reads CASSLTRDTEAFF. CDR3 nucleotide sequence: TGTGCCAGCAGCTTGACGAGGGACACTGAAGCTTTCTTT.

The CDR3 sequence is CASSGPTSSYEQYF. For the CDR3, the DNA is TGTGCCAGCAGTGGACCGACATCATCCTACGAGCAGTACTTC. The J gene is TRBJ2-7, the V gene TRBV2; D gene unclear. Germline CDR1 SNHLY, CDR2 FYNNEI. The germline V and J ends were trimmed by 4 bases and 1 base, with 11 bases remaining between them. This CDR3 is 14 amino acids long. Complete variable domain (other parts from reference TRBV2 and TRBJ2-7): EPEVTQTPSHQVTQMGQEVILRCVPISNHLYFYWYRQILGQKVEFLVSFYNNEISEKSEIFDDQFSVERPDGSNFTLKIRSTKLEDSAMYFCASSGPTSSYEQYFGPGTRLTVT.